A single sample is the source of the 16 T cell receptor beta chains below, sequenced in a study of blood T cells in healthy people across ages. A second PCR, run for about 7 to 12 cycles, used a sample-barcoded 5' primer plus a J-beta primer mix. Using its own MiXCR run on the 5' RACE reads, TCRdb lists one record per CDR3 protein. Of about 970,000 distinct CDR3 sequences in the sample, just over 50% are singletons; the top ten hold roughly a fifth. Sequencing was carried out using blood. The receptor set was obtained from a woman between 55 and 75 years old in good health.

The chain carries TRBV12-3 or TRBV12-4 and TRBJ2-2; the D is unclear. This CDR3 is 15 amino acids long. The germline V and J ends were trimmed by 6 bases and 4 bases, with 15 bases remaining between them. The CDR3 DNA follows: TGTGCCAGCAGCCTAGAAGGACGGATCACCGGGGAGCTGTTTTTT. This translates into CASSLEGRITGELFF.

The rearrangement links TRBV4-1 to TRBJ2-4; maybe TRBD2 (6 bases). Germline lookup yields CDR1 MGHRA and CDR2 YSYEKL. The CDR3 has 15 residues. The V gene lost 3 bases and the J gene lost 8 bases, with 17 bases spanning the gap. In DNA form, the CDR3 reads TGCGCCAGCAGCCAGGGGTTTACCGCGGGGCACATTCAGTACTTC. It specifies CASSQGFTAGHIQYF.

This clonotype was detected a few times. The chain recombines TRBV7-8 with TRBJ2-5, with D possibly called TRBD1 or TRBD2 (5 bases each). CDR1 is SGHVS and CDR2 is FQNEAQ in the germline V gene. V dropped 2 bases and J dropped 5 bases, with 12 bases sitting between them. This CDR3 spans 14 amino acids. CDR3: CASSLRGTGETQYF. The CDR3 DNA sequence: TGTGCCAGCAGCTTACGAGGGACGGGGGAGACCCAGTACTTC.

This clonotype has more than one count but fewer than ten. The CDR3 region is CASSDLLGQYF. The CDR3 nucleotides are TGTGCCAGCAGTGACCTCTTAGGGCAGTACTTC. The rearrangement uses TRBV28 and TRBJ2-7; D is uncertain. The germline V and J ends were trimmed by 5 bases and 9 bases, with 11 bases remaining between them. Germline CDR1 MDHEN, CDR2 SYDVKM. The CDR3 spans 11 residues.

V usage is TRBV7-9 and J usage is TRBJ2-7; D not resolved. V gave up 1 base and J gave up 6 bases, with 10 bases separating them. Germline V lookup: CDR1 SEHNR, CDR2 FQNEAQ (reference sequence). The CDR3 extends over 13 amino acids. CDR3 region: CASSLDSRVEQYF. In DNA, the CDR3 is TGTGCCAGCAGCTTAGACAGTCGGGTCGAGCAGTACTTC. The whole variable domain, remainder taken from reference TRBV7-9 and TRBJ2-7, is DTGVSQNPRHKITKRGQNVTFRCDPISEHNRLYWYRQTLGQGPEFLTYFQNEAQLEKSRLLSDRFSAERPKGSFSTLEIQRTEQGDSAMYLCASSLDSRVEQYFGPGTRLTVT.

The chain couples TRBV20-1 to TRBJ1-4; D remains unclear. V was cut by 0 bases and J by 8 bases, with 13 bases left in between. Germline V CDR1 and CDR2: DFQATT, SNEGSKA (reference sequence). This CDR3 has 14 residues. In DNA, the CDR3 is TGCAGTGCTAGAGATTTGAATCGCGGCGAAAAACTGTTTTTT. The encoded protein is CSARDLNRGEKLFF.

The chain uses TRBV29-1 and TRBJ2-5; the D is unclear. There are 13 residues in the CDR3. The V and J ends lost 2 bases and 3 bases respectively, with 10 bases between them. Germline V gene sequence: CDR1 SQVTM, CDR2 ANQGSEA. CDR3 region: CSVERGSKETQYF. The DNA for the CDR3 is TGCAGCGTTGAACGCGGATCGAAAGAGACCCAGTACTTC.

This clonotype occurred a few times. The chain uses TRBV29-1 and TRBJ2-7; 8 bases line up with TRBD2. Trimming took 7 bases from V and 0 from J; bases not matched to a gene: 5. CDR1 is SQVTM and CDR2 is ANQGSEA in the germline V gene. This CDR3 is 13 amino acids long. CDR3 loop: CSAGRATSYEQYF. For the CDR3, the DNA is TGCAGCGCCGGGAGGGCCACCTCCTACGAGCAGTACTTC.

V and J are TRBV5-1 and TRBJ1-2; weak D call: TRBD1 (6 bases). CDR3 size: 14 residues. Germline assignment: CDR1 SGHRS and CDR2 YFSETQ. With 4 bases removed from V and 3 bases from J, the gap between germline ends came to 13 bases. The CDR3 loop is CASSPGVSDYGYTF. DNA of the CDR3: TGCGCCAGCAGCCCAGGGGTTTCTGACTATGGCTACACCTTC.

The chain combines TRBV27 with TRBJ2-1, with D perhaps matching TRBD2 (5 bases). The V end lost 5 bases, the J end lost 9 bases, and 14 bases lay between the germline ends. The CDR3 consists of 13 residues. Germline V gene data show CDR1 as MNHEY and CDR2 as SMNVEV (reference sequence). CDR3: CASSPSRDGEQFF. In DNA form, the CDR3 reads TGTGCCAGCAGTCCCTCCCGGGATGGTGAGCAGTTCTTC.

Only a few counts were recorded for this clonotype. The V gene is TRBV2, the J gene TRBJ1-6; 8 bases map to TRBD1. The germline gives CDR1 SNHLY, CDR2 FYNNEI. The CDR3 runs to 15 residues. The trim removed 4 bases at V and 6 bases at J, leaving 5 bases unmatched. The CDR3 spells CASSAWDRPNSPLHF. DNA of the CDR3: TGTGCCAGCAGTGCCTGGGACAGGCCTAATTCACCCCTCCACTTT.

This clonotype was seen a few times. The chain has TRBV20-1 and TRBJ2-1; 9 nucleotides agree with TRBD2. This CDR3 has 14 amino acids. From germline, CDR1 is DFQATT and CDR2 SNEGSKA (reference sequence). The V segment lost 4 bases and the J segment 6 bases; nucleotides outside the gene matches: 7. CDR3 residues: CSATLAGFSNEQFF. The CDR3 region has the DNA TGCAGTGCTACTCTAGCGGGATTCTCCAATGAGCAGTTCTTC.

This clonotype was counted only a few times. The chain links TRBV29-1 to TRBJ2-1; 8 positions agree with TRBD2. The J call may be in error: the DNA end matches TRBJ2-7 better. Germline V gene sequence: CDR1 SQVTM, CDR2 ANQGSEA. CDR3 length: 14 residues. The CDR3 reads CSVDAAGAYNEQYF. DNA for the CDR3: TGCAGCGTTGATGCAGCGGGGGCCTACAATGAGCAGTACTTC.

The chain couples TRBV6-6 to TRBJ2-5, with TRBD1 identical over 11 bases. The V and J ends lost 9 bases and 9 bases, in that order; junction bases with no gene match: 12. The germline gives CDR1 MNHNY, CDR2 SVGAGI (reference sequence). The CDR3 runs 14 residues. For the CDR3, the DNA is TGTGCCAGTAACCGGGACAGGGGGTGGATGGCCCAGTACTTC. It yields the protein CASNRDRGWMAQYF.

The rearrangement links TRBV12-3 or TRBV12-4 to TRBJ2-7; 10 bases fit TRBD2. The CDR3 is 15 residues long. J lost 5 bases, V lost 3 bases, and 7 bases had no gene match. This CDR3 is CASSFQREGRDEQYF. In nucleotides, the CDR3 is TGTGCCAGCAGTTTCCAGCGGGAGGGCCGGGACGAGCAGTACTTC.

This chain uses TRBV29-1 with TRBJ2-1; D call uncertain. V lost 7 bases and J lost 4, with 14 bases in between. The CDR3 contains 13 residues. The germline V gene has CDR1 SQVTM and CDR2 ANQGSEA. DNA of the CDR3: TGCAGCGCCCCAAATATAGGGTACAATGAGCAGTTCTTC. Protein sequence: CSAPNIGYNEQFF.